The 16 T cell receptor beta chains below were found in one sample sequenced in a study of T-cell memory formation after mild COVID-19. TCRdb reprocessed the 5' RACE reads via MiXCR and lists one record per CDR3 protein. The sample yields around 320,000 distinct CDR3 sequences, approximately 29% seen once. The specimen sequenced was PBMCs or a T cell subset sorted from them (not recorded which). The source is an adult woman who had mild COVID-19 (a few samples of this study predate the infection). Cell type and time point are not known.

This clonotype was counted at least ten times. This rearrangement joins TRBV10-3 to TRBJ2-1, with 8 positions matching TRBD1. The CDR3 is 16 residues long. Germline assignment: CDR1 ENHRY and CDR2 SYGVKD. V dropped 2 bases and J dropped 14; count of bases not matched to a gene: 17. Here the CDR3 reads CAISESVQGAPIGKFF. DNA for the CDR3: TGTGCCATCAGTGAGAGCGTCCAGGGGGCTCCTATCGGGAAGTTCTTC.

The V call is TRBV3-1, the J call TRBJ2-3; D call uncertain. The germline V gene encodes CDR1 LGHDT and CDR2 YNNKEL (reference sequence). Trimming removed 1 base from V and 3 bases from J, with 14 bases in between. The CDR3 totals 16 residues. The CDR3 DNA is TGTGCCAGCAGCCAAGCTCACCGACATGGGACAGATACGCAGTATTTT. Protein product: CASSQAHRHGTDTQYF.

Here the CDR3 reads CASSPLGQGRNSPLHF. As DNA, the CDR3 is TGTGCCAGCAGCCCCCTCGGGCAGGGCCGAAATTCACCCCTCCACTTT. This rearrangement joins TRBV11-3 to TRBJ1-6, with a weak D call TRBD1 (5 bases). Germline values: CDR1 SGHNT, CDR2 YENEEA. The V end was cut by 5 bases, the J end by 7 bases, with 18 bases between. The CDR3 consists of 16 residues.

The chain recombines TRBV30 with TRBJ1-1; a weak D match, TRBD1 (5 bases). Looked up from germline, CDR1 is GTSNPN and CDR2 is SVGIG (reference sequence). The CDR3 has 11 amino acids. The germline V and J ends were trimmed by 4 bases and 4 bases, with 7 bases remaining between them. CDR3 sequence: CAWTGTTEAFF. The CDR3 DNA follows: TGTGCCTGGACAGGGACCACTGAAGCTTTCTTT. The whole variable domain, remainder taken from reference TRBV30 and TRBJ1-1, is SQTIHQWPATLVQPVGSPLSLECTVEGTSNPNLYWYRQAAGRGLQLLFYSVGIGQISSEVPQNLSASRPQDRQFILSSKKLLLSDSGFYLCAWTGTTEAFFGQGTRLTVV.

This clonotype was recorded a few times. V and J are TRBV29-1 and TRBJ1-1; D gene uncertain. The CDR3 length is 14 residues. Germline-derived CDR1 and CDR2 are SQVTM and ANQGSEA. Deletions cut 1 base from V and 1 base from J, with 10 bases between. The CDR3 region has the DNA TGCAGCGTTGAAGGTTCCTTTCCGAACACTGAAGCTTTCTTT. Translating gives CSVEGSFPNTEAFF.

J is TRBJ2-1 and V is TRBV24-1; 8 bases agree with TRBD1. This CDR3 contains 15 residues. The V and J ends lost 5 bases and 7 bases, in that order; junction bases with no gene match: 9. The V gene's germline CDR1 is KGHDR and CDR2 SFDVKD. CDR3: CATSASGTGHNEQFF. The CDR3 DNA follows: TGTGCCACCAGTGCCTCCGGGACAGGACATAATGAGCAGTTCTTC.

The genes are TRBV12-3 or TRBV12-4 and TRBJ2-3; 9 nucleotides match TRBD2. V trimming: 6 bases; J trimming: 0 bases; junction bases outside the gene matches: 4. The CDR3 is made up of 15 amino acids. This CDR3 reads CASRTTSGSTDTQYF. In DNA, the CDR3 is TGTGCCAGCAGGACGACTAGCGGAAGCACAGATACGCAGTATTTT.

The sample holds a few counts of this clonotype. DNA for the CDR3: TGTGCCAGCAAAGGACAGACCAATGAGCAGTTCTTC. Amino acid sequence: CASKGQTNEQFF. The chain carries TRBV2 and TRBJ2-1; maybe TRBD1 (6 bases). The CDR3 covers 12 residues. Germline V CDR1 and CDR2: SNHLY, FYNNEI. Trimming left V 7 bases short and J 6 bases short, with 10 bases between.

At least ten counts were recorded for this clonotype. V gene TRBV9 combines with J gene TRBJ2-3, with D possibly matching TRBD2 (5 bases). The CDR3 loop spans 14 amino acids. The germline V gene has CDR1 SGDLS and CDR2 YYNGEE. V was trimmed by 2 bases and J by 0 bases, leaving 7 bases between them. This chain's CDR3 is CASSVGDSTDTQYF. CDR3 nucleotide sequence: TGTGCCAGCAGCGTGGGAGATAGCACAGATACGCAGTATTTT.

Ten or more counts support this clonotype. The rearrangement links TRBV7-9 to TRBJ1-1; tentatively, D is TRBD1 (5 bases). V gave up 5 bases and J gave up 3 bases, with 19 bases separating them. Per the germline V gene, CDR1 is SEHNR and CDR2 is FQNEAQ (reference sequence). The CDR3 loop spans 16 amino acids. CDR3 loop: CASSRRWGGTDTEAFF. CDR3 nucleotides: TGTGCCAGCAGCCGCCGTTGGGGGGGAACGGACACTGAAGCTTTCTTT. The full variable domain, its missing parts supplied by reference TRBV7-9 and TRBJ1-1, is DTGVSQNPRHKITKRGQNVTFRCDPISEHNRLYWYRQTLGQGPEFLTYFQNEAQLEKSRLLSDRFSAERPKGSFSTLEIQRTEQGDSAMYLCASSRRWGGTDTEAFFGQGTRLTVV.

V gene TRBV19 combines with J gene TRBJ2-3; D unresolved. V was clipped by 1 base and J by 1 base, with 9 bases between them. This CDR3 comprises 15 residues. Germline assignment: CDR1 LNHDA and CDR2 SQIVND (reference sequence). In DNA, the CDR3 is TGTGCCAGTAGTATAGGGCCAAGAGGCACAGATACGCAGTATTTT. Amino acids: CASSIGPRGTDTQYF.

This clonotype was recorded a few times. The CDR3 loop is CATSDRWRDEQFF. The CDR3 DNA follows: TGTGCCACCAGTGACAGGTGGAGAGATGAGCAGTTCTTC. The chain couples TRBV24-1 to TRBJ2-1; no clear D. Trimming removed 4 bases at V and 8 bases at J, with 11 bases between. The CDR3 runs to 13 residues. Germline CDR1 and CDR2: KGHDR and SFDVKD.

This clonotype was counted only a few times. The chain is built from TRBV5-1 and TRBJ2-3; 9 bases map to TRBD2. Germline V gene lookup returns CDR1 SGHRS and CDR2 YFSETQ. The CDR3 totals 18 residues. The ends lost 0 bases at V and 2 bases at J; junction bases unmatched: 10. The CDR3 DNA reads TGCGCCAGCAGCTTGGAGGGCGGCGCGGGGGGGCACACAGATACGCAGTATTTT. It translates to CASSLEGGAGGHTDTQYF.

This clonotype was seen a handful of times. The chain combines TRBV7-2 with TRBJ2-5, with unresolved D. Trimming shortened V by 0 bases and J by 4 bases, and 6 bases separated the two germline ends. CDR1 and CDR2 (germline): SGHTA, FQGNSA. The CDR3 has 13 residues. The CDR3 reads CASSLAFSETQYF. The CDR3 DNA follows: TGTGCCAGCAGCTTAGCGTTTTCAGAGACCCAGTACTTC. The full variable domain, rest sourced from reference TRBV7-2 and TRBJ2-5, is GAGVSQSPSNKVTEKGKDVELRCDPISGHTALYWYRQSLGQGLEFLIYFQGNSAPDKSGLPSDRFSAERTGGSVSTLTIQRTQQEDSAVYLCASSLAFSETQYFGPGTRLLVL.

This clonotype was seen only a few times. Here the CDR3 reads CASSSRAGTHYGYTF. DNA for the CDR3: TGTGCCAGCAGCTCGAGGGCCGGGACTCACTATGGCTACACCTTC. This chain uses TRBV11-2 with TRBJ1-2; a weak D match, TRBD1 (5 bases). With 4 bases removed from V and 3 bases from J, the gap between germline ends came to 15 bases. Per the germline V gene, CDR1 is SGHAT and CDR2 is FQNNGV. CDR3 length equals 15 residues.

In its sample, this clonotype was seen a few times. The V call is TRBV2, the J call TRBJ1-5; no definite D call. The CDR3 is 12 residues long. V was pared by 6 bases and J by 5 bases, with 8 bases between. Germline loops: CDR1 SNHLY, CDR2 FYNNEI. CDR3: CASSGGDQPQHF. The CDR3 bases are TGTGCCAGCAGCGGAGGTGATCAGCCCCAGCATTTT.